The clone carrying this T cell receptor beta chain was seen at least ten times. With 5 bases clipped from V and 6 bases from J, the junction kept 7 bases outside the gene matches. The CDR3 length is 16 residues. Germline V gene data show CDR1 as SGHTA and CDR2 as FQGTGA. This record comes from a study of T cells in Graves' hyperthyroidism and ophthalmopathy. Amplified TCR beta CDR3 regions came from RNA transcripts. First-round RT-PCR of the TCR CDR3 relied on the HTBI primer set. TCRdb reprocessed the multiplex PCR reads via MiXCR and lists one record per CDR3 protein. The sample has roughly 200,000 distinct CDR3 sequences, roughly 18% seen once.

This TCR was recovered from a man aged 40-50 years with Graves' hyperthyroidism. The rearrangement joins TRBV7-3 to TRBJ2-2; 12 bases agree with TRBD1. Material: blood. CDR3 DNA sequence: TGTGCCAGCAGCCAATCGGGACAGGGGGCTTCCGGGGAGCTGTTTTTT. Translating it yields CASSQSGQGASGELFF.